What follows are 12 T cell receptor beta chains derived from one specimen sequenced in a study of shared clonotypes between healthy human individuals. Naive-designated CD8 cells lacked CD45RO, were positively enriched for CCR7, and omitted terminally differentiated effector memory CD45RA+ cells. Method: immunoSEQ multiplex PCR; TCRdb's copy keeps in-frame clones and lacks some. The sample comprises 750,000 to 1,000,000 clones, around 92% of which are singletons, and about 24% rests with the top ten. Input material: naive CD8+ T cells sorted from blood. These receptors were obtained from a man aged 25 to 45 in good health.

The chain employs TRBV2 and TRBJ2-7; D unclear. The ends were cut back, 6 bases at V and 4 bases at J, with 10 bases in the middle. This CDR3 contains 12 residues. The germline V gene encodes CDR1 SNHLY and CDR2 FYNNEI. The CDR3 DNA is TGTGCCAGCAGAGCTAGGTTATACGAGCAGTACTTC. Its translation: CASRARLYEQYF.

This clone has at least ten counts. CDR3 nucleotide sequence: TGCGCCAGCAGCGGACCGGGACTTAGAGAGACCCAGTACTTC. This gives the protein CASSGPGLRETQYF. The rearrangement joins TRBV4-1 to TRBJ2-5, with a weak D call TRBD2 (6 bases). V was shortened by 5 bases and J by 4 bases, with 14 bases between the two germline ends. Germline loops: CDR1 MGHRA, CDR2 YSYEKL. The CDR3 runs to 14 residues.

The chain couples TRBV10-2 to TRBJ2-1; weak D call: TRBD2 (6 bases). Germline CDR1 and CDR2: WSHSY and SAAADI. The ends were cut back, 7 bases at V and 5 bases at J, with 15 bases in the middle. The CDR3 covers 14 residues. The CDR3: CASISLGGNNEQFF. The CDR3 DNA reads as TGCGCCAGCATTTCCTTAGGCGGGAACAATGAGCAGTTCTTC.

V is TRBV9 and J is TRBJ2-3; D not resolved. V was pared by 2 bases and J by 6 bases, with 10 bases between. The V gene's germline CDR1 is SGDLS and CDR2 YYNGEE. This CDR3 spans 13 amino acids. CDR3 nucleotides: TGTGCCAGCAGCGTTGACACCCCGGATACGCAGTATTTT. Amino acids: CASSVDTPDTQYF.

The chain uses TRBV11-2 and TRBJ2-7; the D gene is possibly TRBD1 (6 bases). Trimming shortened V by 1 base and J by 0 bases, and 13 bases separated the two germline ends. Looked up from germline, CDR1 is SGHAT and CDR2 is FQNNGV. This CDR3 comprises 16 residues. The CDR3 spells CASSLAAGVSSYEQYF. The CDR3 bases are TGTGCCAGCAGCTTAGCCGCAGGGGTAAGCTCCTACGAGCAGTACTTC.

This chain connects TRBV9 to TRBJ1-1; D remains unclear. The germline V gene has CDR1 SGDLS and CDR2 YYNGEE. The CDR3 covers 14 residues. The ends were cut back, 0 bases at V and 3 bases at J, with 9 bases in the middle. The CDR3 sequence is CASSVGVMDTEAFF. The CDR3 nucleotides are TGTGCCAGCAGCGTAGGCGTTATGGACACTGAAGCTTTCTTT.

The rearrangement links TRBV18 to TRBJ2-6; a weak D match, TRBD1 (6 bases). The germline V and J ends were trimmed by 4 bases and 1 base, with 17 bases remaining between them. In germline, CDR1 is KGHSH, CDR2 LQKENI. CDR3 length: 18 residues. This chain's CDR3 is CASSLSGGRYSGANVLTF. The CDR3 DNA reads TGTGCCAGCTCACTGTCTGGGGGCCGGTATTCTGGGGCCAACGTCCTGACTTTC.

The rearrangement uses TRBV19 and TRBJ1-5; 9 bases align to TRBD1. The CDR3 runs 15 residues. The V gene end was trimmed by 5 bases and the J gene end by 2 bases; junction bases not matched to a gene: 4. Per the germline V gene, CDR1 is LNHDA and CDR2 is SQIVND (reference sequence). The chain's CDR3 is CASSVRTGGNQPQHF. In DNA form, the CDR3 reads TGTGCCAGTAGTGTTCGGACAGGGGGCAATCAGCCCCAGCATTTT.

V and J are TRBV5-1 and TRBJ2-1, with TRBD2 matching 13 bases. The CDR3 spans 14 residues. Losses at the gene ends were 5 bases for V and 9 bases for J; bases not matched to a gene: 5. Germline V CDR1 and CDR2: SGHRS, YFSETQ. CDR3 sequence: CASRWTSGRTEQFF. As DNA, the CDR3 is TGCGCCAGCAGGTGGACTAGCGGGAGAACTGAGCAGTTCTTC.

The genes are TRBV27 and TRBJ2-1; D is perhaps TRBD1 (5 bases). Germline V gene data show CDR1 as MNHEY and CDR2 as SMNVEV (reference sequence). Deletions cut 2 bases from V and 4 bases from J, with 18 bases between. The CDR3 contains 17 residues. In nucleotides, the CDR3 is TGTGCCAGCAGTTTAGCCTTCCAGGGTCCCCCGTACAATGAGCAGTTCTTC. Amino acids: CASSLAFQGPPYNEQFF.

The chain recombines TRBV15 with TRBJ2-6; 7 nucleotides line up with TRBD1. Germline V lookup: CDR1 LNHNV, CDR2 YYDKDF (reference sequence). The CDR3 is made up of 16 amino acids. Germline trimming cut 5 bases from V and 3 bases from J; bases unmatched to any gene: 7. CDR3: CATSATGMFGANVLTF. The DNA of the CDR3 is TGTGCCACCAGCGCGACAGGGATGTTTGGGGCCAACGTCCTGACTTTC.

This chain connects TRBV5-1 to TRBJ2-5, with D perhaps matching TRBD2 (7 bases). The CDR3 spans 18 residues. The V end was cut by 0 bases, the J end by 4 bases, with 22 bases between. Germline V gene lookup returns CDR1 SGHRS and CDR2 YFSETQ. CDR3: CASSLDLVGRGAGETQYF. The CDR3 DNA is TGCGCCAGCAGCTTGGACCTAGTGGGGAGGGGGGCCGGAGAGACCCAGTACTTC.